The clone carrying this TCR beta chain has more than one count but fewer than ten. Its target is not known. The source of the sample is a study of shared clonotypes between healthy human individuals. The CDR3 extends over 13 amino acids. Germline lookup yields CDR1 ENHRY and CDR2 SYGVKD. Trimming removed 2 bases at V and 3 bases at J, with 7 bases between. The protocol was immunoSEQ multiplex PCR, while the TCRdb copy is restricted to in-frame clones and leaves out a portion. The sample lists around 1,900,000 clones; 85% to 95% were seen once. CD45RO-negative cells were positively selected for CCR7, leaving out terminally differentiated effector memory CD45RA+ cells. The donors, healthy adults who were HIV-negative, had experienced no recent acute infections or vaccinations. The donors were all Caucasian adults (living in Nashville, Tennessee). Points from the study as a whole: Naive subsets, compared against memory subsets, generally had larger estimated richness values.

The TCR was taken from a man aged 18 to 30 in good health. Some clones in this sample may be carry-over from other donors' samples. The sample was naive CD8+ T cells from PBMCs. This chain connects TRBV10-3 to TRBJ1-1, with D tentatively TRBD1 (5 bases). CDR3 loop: CAISEGRDTEAFF. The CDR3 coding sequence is TGTGCCATCAGTGAGGGCAGGGACACTGAAGCTTTCTTT.